The source of this T cell receptor beta chain is a study of T cells expressing NK-cell markers. TCRdb re-called the 5' RACE reads and gives one entry per CDR3 protein, without DNA. The sample has roughly 350,000 distinct CDR3 sequences, and its top ten clones hold over 4%. The CDR3 has 15 amino acids. The germline V gene encodes CDR1 SGHAT and CDR2 FQNNGV. The TCR was taken from a man aged 18-75 years in good health. Sequencing was done on a sample of blood T cells: a sorted CD56 or NKG2C T cell subset, CD4+ or CD8+ T cells, or bulk PBMC T cells (not recorded which). The genes are TRBV11-2 and TRBJ2-5; TCRdb picks TRBD1, but there is no DNA to check that call. The CDR3 is CASSPRTGPSVTQYF.